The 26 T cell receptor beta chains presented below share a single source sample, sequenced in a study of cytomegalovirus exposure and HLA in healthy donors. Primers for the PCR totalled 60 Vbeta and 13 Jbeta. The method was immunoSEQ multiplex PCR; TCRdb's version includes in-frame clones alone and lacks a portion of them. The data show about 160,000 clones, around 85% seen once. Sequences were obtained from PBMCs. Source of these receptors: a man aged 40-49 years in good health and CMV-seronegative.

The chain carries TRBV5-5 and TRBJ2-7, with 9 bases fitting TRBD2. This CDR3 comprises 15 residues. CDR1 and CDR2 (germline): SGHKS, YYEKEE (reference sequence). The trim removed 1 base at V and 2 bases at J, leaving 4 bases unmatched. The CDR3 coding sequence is TGTGCCAGCAGCTTGTCGACTAGCGGTACCTACGAGCAGTACTTC. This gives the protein CASSLSTSGTYEQYF.

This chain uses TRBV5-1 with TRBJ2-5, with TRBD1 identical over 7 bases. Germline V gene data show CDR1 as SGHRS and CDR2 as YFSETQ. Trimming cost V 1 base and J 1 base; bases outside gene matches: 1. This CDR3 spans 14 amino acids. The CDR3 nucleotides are TGCGCCAGCAGCTTGACAGGGGCCCAAGAGACCCAGTACTTC. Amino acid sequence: CASSLTGAQETQYF.

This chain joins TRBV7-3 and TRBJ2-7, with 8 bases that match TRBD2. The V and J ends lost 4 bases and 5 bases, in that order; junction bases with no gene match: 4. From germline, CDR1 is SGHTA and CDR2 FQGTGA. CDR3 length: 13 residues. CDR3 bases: TGTGCCAGCAGCTATAGCGGGGCCCACGAGCAGTACTTC. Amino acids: CASSYSGAHEQYF.

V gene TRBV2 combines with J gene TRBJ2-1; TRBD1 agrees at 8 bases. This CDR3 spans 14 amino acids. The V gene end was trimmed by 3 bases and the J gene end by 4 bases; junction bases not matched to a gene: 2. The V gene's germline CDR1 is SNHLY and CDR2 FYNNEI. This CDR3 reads CASSDGQGYNEQFF. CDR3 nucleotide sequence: TGTGCCAGCAGTGACGGACAGGGATACAATGAGCAGTTCTTC.

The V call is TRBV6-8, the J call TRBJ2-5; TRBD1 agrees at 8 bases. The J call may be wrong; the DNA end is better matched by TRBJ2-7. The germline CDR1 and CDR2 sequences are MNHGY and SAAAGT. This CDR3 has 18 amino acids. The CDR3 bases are TGTGCCAGCAGTTACTCACCAATCCCGTTGGACAGGGACTACGAGCAGTACTTC. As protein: CASSYSPIPLDRDYEQYF.

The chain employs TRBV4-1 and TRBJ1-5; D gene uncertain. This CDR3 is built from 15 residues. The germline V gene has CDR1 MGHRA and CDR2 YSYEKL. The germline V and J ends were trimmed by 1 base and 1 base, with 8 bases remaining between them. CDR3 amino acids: CASSQVPLSNQPQHF. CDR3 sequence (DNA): TGCGCCAGCAGCCAAGTTCCATTGAGCAATCAGCCCCAGCATTTT.

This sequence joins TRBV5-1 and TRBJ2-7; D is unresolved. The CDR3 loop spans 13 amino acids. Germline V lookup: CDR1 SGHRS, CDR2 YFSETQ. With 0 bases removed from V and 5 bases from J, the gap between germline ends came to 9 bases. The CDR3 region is CASSLEPTHEQYF. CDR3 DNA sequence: TGCGCCAGCAGCTTGGAGCCAACGCACGAGCAGTACTTC.

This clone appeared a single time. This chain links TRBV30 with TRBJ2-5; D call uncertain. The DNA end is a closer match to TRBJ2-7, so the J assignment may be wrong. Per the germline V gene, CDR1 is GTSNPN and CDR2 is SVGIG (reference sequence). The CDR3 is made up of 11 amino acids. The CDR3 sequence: CAWRELYEQYF. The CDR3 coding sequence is TGTGCCTGGAGGGAGCTATACGAGCAGTACTTC.

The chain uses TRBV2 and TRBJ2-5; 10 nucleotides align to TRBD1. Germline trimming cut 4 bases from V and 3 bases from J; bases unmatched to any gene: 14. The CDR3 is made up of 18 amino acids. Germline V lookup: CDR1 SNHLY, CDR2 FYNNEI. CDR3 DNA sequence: TGTGCCAGCAGTGCTGACAGGGGGCGAATGATAATCAAAGAGACCCAGTACTTC. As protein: CASSADRGRMIIKETQYF.

This CDR3 reads CASSVTANYEQYF. The CDR3 DNA sequence: TGTGCCAGCAGCGTGACAGCAAACTACGAGCAGTACTTC. The rearrangement links TRBV5-4 to TRBJ2-7; D is possibly TRBD1 (5 bases). V lost 4 bases, J lost 3 bases, and 11 bases lay in between. From germline, CDR1 is SGHNT and CDR2 YYREEE (reference sequence). The CDR3 contains 13 residues. The full variable domain, in which reference TRBV5-4 and TRBJ2-7 provide the parts outside the CDR3, is ETGVTQSPTHLIKTRGQQVTLRCSSQSGHNTVSWYQQALGQGPQFIFQYYREEENGRGNFPPRFSGLQFPNYSSELNVNALELDDSALYLCASSVTANYEQYFGPGTRLTVT.

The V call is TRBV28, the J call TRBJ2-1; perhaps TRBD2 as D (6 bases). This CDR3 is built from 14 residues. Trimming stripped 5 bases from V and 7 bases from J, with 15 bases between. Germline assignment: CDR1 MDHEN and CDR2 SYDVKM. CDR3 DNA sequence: TGTGCCAGCAGTCCGGGAGAGGCGTGGAATGAGCAGTTCTTC. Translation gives CASSPGEAWNEQFF.

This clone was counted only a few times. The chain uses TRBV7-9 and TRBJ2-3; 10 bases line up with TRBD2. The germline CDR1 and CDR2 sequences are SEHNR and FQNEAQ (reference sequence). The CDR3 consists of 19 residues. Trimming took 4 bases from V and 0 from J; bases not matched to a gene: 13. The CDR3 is CASSSTSGGAYTSTDTQYF. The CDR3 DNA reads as TGTGCCAGCAGCTCCACAAGCGGGGGGGCTTACACTAGCACAGATACGCAGTATTTT.

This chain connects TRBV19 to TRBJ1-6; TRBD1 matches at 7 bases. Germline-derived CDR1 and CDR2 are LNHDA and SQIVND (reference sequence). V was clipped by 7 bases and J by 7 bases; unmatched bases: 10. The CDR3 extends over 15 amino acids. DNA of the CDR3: TGTGCCAGTAACGCTAACGAGGGGGCAAATTCACCCCTCCACTTT. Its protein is CASNANEGANSPLHF.

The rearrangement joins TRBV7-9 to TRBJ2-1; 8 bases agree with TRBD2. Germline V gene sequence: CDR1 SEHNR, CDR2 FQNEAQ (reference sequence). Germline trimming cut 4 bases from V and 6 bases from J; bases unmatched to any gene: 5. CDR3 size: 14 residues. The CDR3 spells CASSYRGGFNEQFF. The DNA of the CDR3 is TGTGCCAGCAGCTACCGGGGGGGGTTCAATGAGCAGTTCTTC.

CDR3 amino acids: CASSLFGGLETQYF. The CDR3 DNA reads TGTGCCAGCAGCTTATTTGGGGGCCTAGAGACCCAGTACTTC. This sequence joins TRBV5-4 and TRBJ2-5, with TRBD1 as a possible D gene (6 bases). The CDR3 is made up of 14 amino acids. CDR1 is SGHNT and CDR2 is YYREEE in the germline V gene (reference sequence). V was clipped by 2 bases and J by 4 bases, with 12 bases between them.

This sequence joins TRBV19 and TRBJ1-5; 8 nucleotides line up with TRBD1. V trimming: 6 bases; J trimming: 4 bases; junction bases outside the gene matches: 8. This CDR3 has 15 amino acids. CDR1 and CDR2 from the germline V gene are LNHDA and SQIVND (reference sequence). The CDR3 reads CASSLDRDRNQPQHF. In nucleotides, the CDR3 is TGTGCCAGTAGCCTAGACCGGGACAGGAATCAGCCCCAGCATTTT.

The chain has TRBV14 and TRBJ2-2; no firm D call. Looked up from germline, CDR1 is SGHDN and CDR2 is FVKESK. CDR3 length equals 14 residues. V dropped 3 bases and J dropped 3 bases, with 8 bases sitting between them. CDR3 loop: CASSHQRDTGELFF. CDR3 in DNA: TGTGCCAGCAGCCACCAGCGAGACACCGGGGAGCTGTTTTTT.

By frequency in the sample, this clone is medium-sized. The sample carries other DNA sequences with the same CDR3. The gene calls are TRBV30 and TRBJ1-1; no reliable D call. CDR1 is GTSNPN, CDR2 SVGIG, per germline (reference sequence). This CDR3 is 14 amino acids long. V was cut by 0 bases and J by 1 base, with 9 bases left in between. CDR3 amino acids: CAWSVKQSNTEAFF. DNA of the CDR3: TGTGCCTGGAGTGTAAAACAGTCGAACACTGAAGCTTTCTTT.

As DNA, the CDR3 is TGTGCCAGCAGTTACGTCGGAGACGGGGAGCTGTTTTTT. Its protein is CASSYVGDGELFF. The V and J genes are TRBV6-5 and TRBJ2-2; no clear D gene. Germline CDR1 and CDR2: MNHEY and SVGAGI. This CDR3 comprises 13 residues. V was trimmed by 2 bases and J by 7 bases, leaving 8 bases between them.

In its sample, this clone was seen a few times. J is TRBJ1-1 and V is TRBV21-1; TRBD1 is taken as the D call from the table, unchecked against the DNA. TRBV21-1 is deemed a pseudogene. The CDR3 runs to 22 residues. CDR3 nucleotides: TGTGCCAGCAGCAAAGACCAAGAACCTAGTTGGACAGGGGATGGGTTAAACACTGAAGCTTTCTTT. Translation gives CASSKDQEPSWTGDGLNTEAFF.

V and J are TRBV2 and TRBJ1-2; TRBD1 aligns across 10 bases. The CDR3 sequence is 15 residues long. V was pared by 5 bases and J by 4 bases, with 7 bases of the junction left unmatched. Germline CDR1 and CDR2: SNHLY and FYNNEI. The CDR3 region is CASSPRTGGVYGYTF. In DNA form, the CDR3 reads TGTGCCAGCAGTCCACGGACAGGGGGGGTCTATGGCTACACCTTC.

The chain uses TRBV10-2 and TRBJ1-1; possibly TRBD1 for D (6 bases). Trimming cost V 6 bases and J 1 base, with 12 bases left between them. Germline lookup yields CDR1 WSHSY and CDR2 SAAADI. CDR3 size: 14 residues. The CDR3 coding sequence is TGCGCCAGCAGGCCAGGACAGTCGAACACTGAAGCTTTCTTT. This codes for CASRPGQSNTEAFF.

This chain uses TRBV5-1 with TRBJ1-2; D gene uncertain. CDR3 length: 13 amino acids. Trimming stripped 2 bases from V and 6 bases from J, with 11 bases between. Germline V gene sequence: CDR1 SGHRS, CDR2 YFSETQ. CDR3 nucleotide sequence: TGCGCCAGCAGCTTAACGGTAATGAATGGCTACACCTTC. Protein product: CASSLTVMNGYTF.

CDR3: CASSLASVDTQYF. CDR3 coding DNA: TGCGCCAGCAGCTTGGCCAGTGTAGATACGCAGTATTTT. The V gene is TRBV5-1, the J gene TRBJ2-3; D unclear. V lost 0 bases and J lost 5, with 7 bases in between. CDR1 and CDR2 (germline): SGHRS, YFSETQ. CDR3 length: 13 residues. The whole variable domain, filled in from reference TRBV5-1 and TRBJ2-3, reads KAGVTQTPRYLIKTRGQQVTLSCSPISGHRSVSWYQQTPGQGLQFLFEYFSETQRNKGNFPGRFSGRQFSNSRSEMNVSTLELGDSALYLCASSLASVDTQYFGPGTRLTVL.

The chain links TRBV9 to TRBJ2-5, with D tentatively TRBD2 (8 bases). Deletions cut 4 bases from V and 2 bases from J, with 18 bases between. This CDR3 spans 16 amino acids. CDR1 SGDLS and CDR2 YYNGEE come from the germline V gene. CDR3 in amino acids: CASSREGQLNQETQYF. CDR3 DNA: TGTGCCAGCAGCCGGGAGGGACAGCTTAATCAAGAGACCCAGTACTTC.

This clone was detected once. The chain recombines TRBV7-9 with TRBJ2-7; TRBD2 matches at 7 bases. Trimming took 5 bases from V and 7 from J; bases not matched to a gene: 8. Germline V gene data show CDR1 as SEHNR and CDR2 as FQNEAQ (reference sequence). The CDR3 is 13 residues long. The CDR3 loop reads CASSPIGGYEQYF. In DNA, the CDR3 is TGTGCCAGCAGCCCTATCGGGGGGTATGAGCAGTACTTC.